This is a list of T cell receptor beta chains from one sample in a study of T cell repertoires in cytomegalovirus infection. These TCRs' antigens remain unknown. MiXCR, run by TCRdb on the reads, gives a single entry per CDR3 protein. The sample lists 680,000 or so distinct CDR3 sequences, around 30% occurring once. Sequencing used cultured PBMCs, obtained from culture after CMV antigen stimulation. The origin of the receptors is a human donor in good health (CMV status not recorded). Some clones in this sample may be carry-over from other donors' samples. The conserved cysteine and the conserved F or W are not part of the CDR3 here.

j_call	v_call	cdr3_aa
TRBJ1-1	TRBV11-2	ASSLPYTEAF
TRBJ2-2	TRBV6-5	ASRGNSGANTGELF
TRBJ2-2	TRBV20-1	SGGRTGELF
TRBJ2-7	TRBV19	ASGPTPFGEQY
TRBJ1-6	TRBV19	ATSLRTDRGSPLH
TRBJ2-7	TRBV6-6	ASSGRLAGTGEQY
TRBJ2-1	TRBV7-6	ASSLWRSGYPYNEQF
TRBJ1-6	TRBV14	ASSQDHAVNSPLH
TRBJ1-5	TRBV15	ATSRARFARDVSGSNQPQH
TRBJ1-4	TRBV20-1	SAREGGAGEKLF
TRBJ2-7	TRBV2	ASSEAGGSRHEQY
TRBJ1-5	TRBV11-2	ASSRHGNQPQH
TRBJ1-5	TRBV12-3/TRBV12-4	ASRAMSRGGNQPQH
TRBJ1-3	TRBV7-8	ASSLGGGPGNTIY
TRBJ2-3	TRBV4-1	ASSQDKTSGGFNTDTQY
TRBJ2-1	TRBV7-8	ASTPLTSEYYNEQF
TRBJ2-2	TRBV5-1	ASSPTAQGALGTGELF
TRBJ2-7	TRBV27	ASSARTQGDEQY
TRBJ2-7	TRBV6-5	ASTPGLGDYKQY
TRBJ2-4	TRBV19	ASSPQGPRNIQY
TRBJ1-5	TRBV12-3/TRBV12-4	ASSFRSRNQPQH
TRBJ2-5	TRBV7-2	ASSSRHRLGTQY
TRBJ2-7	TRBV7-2	ASSLFPAPQAEQY
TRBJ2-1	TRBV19	ASSSGRGSTYNEQF
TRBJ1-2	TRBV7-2	ASSLEAGQSYGYT
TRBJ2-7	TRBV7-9	ASSTSSGGGFEEQY
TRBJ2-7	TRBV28	ASSLIRLGSYEQY
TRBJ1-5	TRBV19	ASRGQDGQPQH
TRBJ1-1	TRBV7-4	ARDRGVNTEAF
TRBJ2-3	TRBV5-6	ASSFGAGGTDTQY
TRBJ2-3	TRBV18	ASSPRTAGTDTQY
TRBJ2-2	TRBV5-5	ASRDGTGELF
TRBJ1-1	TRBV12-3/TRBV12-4	ASSKLPGGTEAF
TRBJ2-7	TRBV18	ASSPLTDYVNEQY
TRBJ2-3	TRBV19	ASRTRQAGTDTQY
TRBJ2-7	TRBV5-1	ASSFALAGADEQY
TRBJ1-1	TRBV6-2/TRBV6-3	ASSIRDPNTEAF
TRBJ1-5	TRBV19	ASSHRTGTINQPQH
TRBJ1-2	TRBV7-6	ASSLDYRTGGYGYT
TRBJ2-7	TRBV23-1	ASRPERGHYEQY
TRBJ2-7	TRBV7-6	ASSLRIETGGTDEQY
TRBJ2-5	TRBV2	ASSDEEGKY
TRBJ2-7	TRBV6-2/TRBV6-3	ASSYGQVGEQY
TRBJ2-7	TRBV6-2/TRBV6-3	ASSRPSGAASYEQY
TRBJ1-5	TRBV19	ASSANKRGQPQH
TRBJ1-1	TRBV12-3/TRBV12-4	ASSALRERGMNTEAF
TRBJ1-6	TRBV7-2	ASSLVGQQASPLH
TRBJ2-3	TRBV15	ATRRTAASTDTQY
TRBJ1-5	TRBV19	ASRKRSNQPQH